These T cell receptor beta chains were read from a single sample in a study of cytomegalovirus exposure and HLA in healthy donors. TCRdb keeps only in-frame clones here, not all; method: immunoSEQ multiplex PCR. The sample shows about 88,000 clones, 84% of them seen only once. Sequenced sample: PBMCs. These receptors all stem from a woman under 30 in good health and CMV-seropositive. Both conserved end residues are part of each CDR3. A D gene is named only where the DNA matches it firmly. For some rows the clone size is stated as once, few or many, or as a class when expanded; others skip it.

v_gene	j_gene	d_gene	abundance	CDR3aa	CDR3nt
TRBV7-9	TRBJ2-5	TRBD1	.	CASNDGTAQETQYF	TGTGCCAGCAACGACGGGACAGCCCAAGAGACCCAGTACTTC
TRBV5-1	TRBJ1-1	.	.	CASSSGASPNTEAFF	TGCGCCAGCAGCTCGGGAGCTTCCCCGAACACTGAAGCTTTCTTT
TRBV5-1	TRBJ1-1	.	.	CASSLERVLNTEAFF	TGCGCCAGCAGCCTTGAACGGGTGCTGAACACTGAAGCTTTCTTT
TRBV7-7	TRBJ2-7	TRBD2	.	CASSPSGGRDGAQYF	TGTGCCAGCAGCCCTTCAGGCGGGAGGGATGGCGCTCAGTACTTC
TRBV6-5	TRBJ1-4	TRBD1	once	CASSYGTGALEKLFF	TGTGCCAGCAGTTACGGGACAGGGGCCCTAGAAAAACTGTTTTTT
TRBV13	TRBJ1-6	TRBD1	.	CASSLGRTGDNSPLHF	TGTGCCAGCAGCTTAGGACGGACAGGAGATAATTCACCCCTCCACTTT
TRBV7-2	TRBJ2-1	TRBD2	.	CASSFTGTSPWKNNEQFF	TGTGCCAGCAGCTTCACCGGGACTAGCCCATGGAAGAACAATGAGCAGTTCTTC
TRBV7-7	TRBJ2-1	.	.	CASSLVGGEGDEQFF	TGTGCCAGCAGCTTAGTAGGGGGGGAAGGGGACGAGCAGTTCTTC
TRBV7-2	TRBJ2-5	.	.	CASSLVKQSETQYF	TGTGCCAGCAGCTTAGTTAAACAGTCAGAGACCCAGTACTTC
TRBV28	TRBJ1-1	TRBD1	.	CASRGNRGLYTEAFF	TGTGCCAGCCGGGGAAACAGGGGGCTGTACACTGAAGCTTTCTTT
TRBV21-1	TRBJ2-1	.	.	CASSGRDRNYNEQFF	TGTGCCAGCAGCGGCCGGGACAGAAATTACAATGAGCAGTTCTTC
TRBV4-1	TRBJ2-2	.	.	CASSPQARLGGTGELFF	TGCGCCAGCAGCCCTCAGGCGAGACTAGGAGGCACCGGGGAGCTGTTTTTT
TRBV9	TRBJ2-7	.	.	CASSVDQGGETYEQYF	TGTGCCAGCAGCGTAGATCAAGGGGGGGAGACCTACGAGCAGTACTTC
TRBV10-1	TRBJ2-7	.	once	CASSHGASYEQYF	TGCGCCAGCAGCCATGGGGCATCCTACGAGCAGTACTTC
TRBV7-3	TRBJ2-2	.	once	CASRGGAYTGELFF	TGTGCCAGCAGGGGGGGGGCCTACACCGGGGAGCTGTTTTTT
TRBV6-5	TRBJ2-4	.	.	CASSYEGNIQYF	TGTGCCAGCAGTTATGAGGGCAACATTCAGTACTTC
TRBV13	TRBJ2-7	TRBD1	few	CASSVGTETYEQYF	TGTGCCAGCAGCGTGGGGACAGAGACCTACGAGCAGTACTTC
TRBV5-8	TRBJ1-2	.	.	CASSEPLTGLFRANYGYTF	TGTGCCAGCAGCGAACCATTGACAGGATTGTTCCGAGCTAACTATGGCTACACCTTC
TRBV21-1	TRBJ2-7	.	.	CASSKARPTTSYEQYF	TGTGCCAGCAGCAAAGCGCGGCCAACGACCTCCTACGAGCAGTACTTC
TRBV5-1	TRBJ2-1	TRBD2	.	CATSTAGGSYNEQFF	TGCGCGACCTCGACGGCGGGAGGGTCCTACAATGAGCAGTTCTTC
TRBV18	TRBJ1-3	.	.	CASSPSPPTQSSGNTIYF	TGTGCCAGCTCACCATCTCCCCCTACCCAAAGCTCTGGAAACACCATATATTTT
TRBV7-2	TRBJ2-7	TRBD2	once	CASSLVASGDRYEQYF	TGTGCCAGCAGCTTAGTGGCTAGCGGGGACCGCTACGAGCAGTACTTC
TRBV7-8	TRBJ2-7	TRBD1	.	CASSLRGQGVVRQYF	TGTGCCAGCAGCTTACGTGGGCAGGGGGTAGTAAGGCAGTACTTC
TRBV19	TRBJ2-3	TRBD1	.	CASSGQEVTDTQYF	TGTGCCAGTAGTGGACAGGAGGTTACAGATACGCAGTATTTT
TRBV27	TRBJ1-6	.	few	CASSLPNSLLHF	TGTGCCAGCAGTCTTCCGAACTCTCTCCTCCACTTT
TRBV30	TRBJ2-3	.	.	CAWRAPTGRGTDTQYF	TGTGCCTGGAGAGCCCCCACAGGAAGAGGAACAGATACGCAGTATTTT
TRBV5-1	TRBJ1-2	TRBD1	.	CASSTGTEGYGYTF	TGCGCCAGCTCGACAGGGACCGAGGGCTATGGCTACACCTTC
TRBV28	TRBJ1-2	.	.	CATPGGSDYGYTF	TGTGCCACCCCCGGCGGGTCCGACTATGGCTACACCTTC
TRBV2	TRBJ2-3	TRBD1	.	CASRDRGSTDTQYF	TGTGCCAGCAGGGACAGGGGAAGCACAGATACGCAGTATTTT
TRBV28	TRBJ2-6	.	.	CASSSNDISGANVLTF	TGTGCCAGCAGTTCCAATGACATCTCTGGGGCCAACGTCCTGACTTTC
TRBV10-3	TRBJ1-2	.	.	CAISAGQTNYGYTF	TGTGCCATCAGTGCGGGACAAACGAACTATGGCTACACCTTC
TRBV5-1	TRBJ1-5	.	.	CASSLWGGNQPQHF	TGCGCCAGCAGCTTATGGGGGGGCAATCAGCCCCAGCATTTT
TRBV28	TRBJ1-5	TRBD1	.	CASSSTGDIIGIDGNQPQHF	TGTGCCAGCAGTTCTACAGGGGACATCATCGGGATAGATGGCAATCAGCCCCAGCATTTT
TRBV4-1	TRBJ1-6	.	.	CAAGRLDSPLHF	TGCGCCGCAGGAAGGCTCGATTCACCCCTCCACTTT
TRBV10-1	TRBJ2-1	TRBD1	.	CASSDETGPTYNEQFF	TGCGCCAGCAGCGACGAGACAGGGCCGACCTACAATGAGCAGTTCTTC
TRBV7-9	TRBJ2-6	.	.	CASSPTSGAGANVLTF	TGTGCCAGCAGCCCTACCTCCGGGGCTGGGGCCAACGTCCTGACTTTC
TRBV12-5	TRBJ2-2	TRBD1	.	CASGLRQGVNTGELFF	TGTGCTAGTGGTTTGAGGCAGGGGGTCAACACCGGGGAGCTGTTTTTT
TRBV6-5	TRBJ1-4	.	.	CASSYSRYGNEKLFF	TGTGCCAGCAGTTACTCCCGCTACGGGAATGAAAAACTGTTTTTT
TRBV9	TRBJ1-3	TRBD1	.	CASSVGRTGGVGNTIYF	TGTGCCAGCAGCGTAGGGAGGACAGGGGGCGTTGGAAACACCATATATTTT
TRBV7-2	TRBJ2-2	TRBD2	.	CASSLEASGNTGELFF	TGTGCCAGCAGCTTAGAGGCTAGCGGGAACACCGGGGAGCTGTTTTTT
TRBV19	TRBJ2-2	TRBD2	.	CASSMRRTRNTGELFF	TGTGCCAGTAGTATGCGGAGGACTAGGAACACCGGGGAGCTGTTTTTT
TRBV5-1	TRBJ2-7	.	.	CASSLQASSYEQYF	TGCGCCAGCAGCTTGCAGGCGAGCTCCTACGAGCAGTACTTC
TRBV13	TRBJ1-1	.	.	CASSFDTEAFF	TGTGCCAGCAGCTTCGACACTGAAGCTTTCTTT
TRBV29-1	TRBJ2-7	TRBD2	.	CSAWETSGTYEQYF	TGCAGCGCCTGGGAGACTAGCGGAACCTACGAGCAGTACTTC
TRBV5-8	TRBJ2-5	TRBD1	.	CASSRRTGGVETQYF	TGTGCCAGCAGCCGTCGGACAGGGGGGGTTGAGACCCAGTACTTC
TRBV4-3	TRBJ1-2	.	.	CASSQVPGEGGYTF	TGCGCCAGCAGCCAAGTACCAGGAGAGGGTGGCTACACCTTC
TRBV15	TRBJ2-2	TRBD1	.	CATSRDPRQGGELFF	TGTGCCACCAGCAGAGATCCCCGACAGGGCGGGGAGCTGTTTTTT
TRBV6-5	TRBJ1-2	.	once	CASSYSGHRGDYGYTF	TGTGCCAGCAGTTACTCGGGACATAGGGGCGACTATGGCTACACCTTC
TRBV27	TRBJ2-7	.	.	CASSSGRAYEQYF	TGTGCCAGCAGTTCTGGCAGGGCCTACGAGCAGTACTTC
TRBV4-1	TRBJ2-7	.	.	CASSQVETAYYEQYF	TGCGCCAGCAGCCAAGTCGAGACAGCTTACTACGAGCAGTACTTC
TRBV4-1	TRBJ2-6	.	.	CASSPGNSGANVLTF	TGCGCCAGCAGCCCGGGGAACTCTGGGGCCAACGTCCTGACTTTC
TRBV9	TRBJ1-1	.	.	CASSVGGGGLTEAFF	TGTGCCAGCAGCGTAGGAGGAGGAGGACTCACTGAAGCTTTCTTT
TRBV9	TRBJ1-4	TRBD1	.	CASSLTGANEKLFF	TGTGCCAGCAGCCTGACAGGGGCAAATGAAAAACTGTTTTTT
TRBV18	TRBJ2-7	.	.	CASSQTQGSYEQYF	TGTGCCAGCTCACAAACACAGGGCTCCTACGAGCAGTACTTC
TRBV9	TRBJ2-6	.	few	CASSGGHPSGANVLTF	TGTGCCAGCAGCGGCGGACACCCCTCTGGGGCCAACGTCCTGACTTTC
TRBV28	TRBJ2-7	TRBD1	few	CATLAGGSYEQYF	TGTGCCACGTTGGCAGGGGGCTCCTACGAGCAGTACTTC
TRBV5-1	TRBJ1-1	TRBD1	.	CASSRGQGTNTEAFF	TGCGCCAGCAGCAGGGGACAGGGGACGAACACTGAAGCTTTCTTT
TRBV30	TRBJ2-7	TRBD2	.	CASITGTTYYEQYF	TGTGCCTCGATCACCGGGACTACCTACTACGAGCAGTACTTC